This T cell receptor beta chain derives from a study of T cells in Graves' hyperthyroidism and ophthalmopathy. Study summary: Staff took peripheral blood when the initial diagnosis was made, before any treatment began. Broader study findings: Blood held most thyroid clonotypes expanded above 0.001 frequency.

Details on this clonotype: What it binds is not known.

CDR1 is MDHEN and CDR2 is SYDVKM in the germline V gene. The trim removed 9 bases at V and 7 bases at J, leaving 5 bases unmatched. The length of the CDR3 is 12 residues. Amplified regions were TCR beta CDR3 sequences from RNA transcripts. When the TCR CDR3 underwent first-round RT-PCR, the HTBI primer set was used. Each CDR3 protein gets one entry after TCRdb re-called the multiplex PCR reads with MiXCR. Found here are fewer than 850,000 distinct CDR3 sequences, 15% to 20% of them singletons; the top ten hold about 16%. This TCR was recovered from a man between 45 and 60 years old with Graves' hyperthyroidism. The sample taken for sequencing was blood. The chain joins TRBV28 to TRBJ2-1; 8 positions agree with TRBD2. CDR3 nucleotides: TGTGCCAGTCAAGCGGGAGTTAATGAGCAGTTCTTC. Translating it yields CASQAGVNEQFF.